This T cell receptor beta chain stems from a study of shared clonotypes between healthy human individuals. In replicate PCRs of sorted subsets, about 200 ng DNA, about 30,000 T cell genomes, was used. Here immunoSEQ multiplex PCR was the method, and the copy in TCRdb shows in-frame clones only, minus some. The profile shows 2 million to 2.5 million clones, around 93% of them singletons. Naivety among CD8 cells was defined by CD45RO negativity and positive CCR7 selection, thereby excluding terminally differentiated effector memory CD45RA+ cells. Study-level results: In general, naive subsets displayed greater estimated richness than memory subsets did. Sequencing depth was predicted to influence how clonotypes are shared among donors.

As concerns this clone: Its specificity is unknown.

Deletions cut 7 bases from V and 6 bases from J, with 15 bases between. The CDR3 contains 14 residues. Germline V gene data show CDR1 as MNHNY and CDR2 as SVGAGI (reference sequence). The V call is TRBV6-6, the J call TRBJ2-2; no reliable D call. Sequencing was done on a sample of naive CD8+ T cells from PBMCs. The TCR comes from a man aged 18 to 30 in good health. Some clones in this sample may be carry-over from other donors' samples. The CDR3 reads CASISLSKAGELFF. CDR3 in DNA: TGTGCCAGCATCTCCCTAAGTAAGGCCGGGGAGCTGTTTTTT.